This TCR beta chain stems from a study of blood T cell repertoires in COVID-19. Overall study context: Samples of COVID-19 (acute and convalescent) were obtained from the United States, Italy and Spain.

The V end lost 5 bases, the J end lost 6 bases, and 12 bases lay between the germline ends. The CDR3 is 13 residues long. Germline CDR1 and CDR2: MNHEY and SMNVEV (reference sequence). In the authors' workflow: Amplification from reference gene primers served as the basis for estimated nucleated cell counts. Sequencing used immunoSEQ multiplex PCR; TCRdb keeps in-frame clones, though not all of them. For V, J and clone size, that table is used; D and trimming come from the DNA. The data contain around 130,000 clones, approximately 80% of them singletons. V gene TRBV27 combines with J gene TRBJ2-3, with D perhaps matching TRBD1 (7 bases). This TCR was recovered from a woman aged 45-65 years with acute or convalescent COVID-19. The sample taken for sequencing was peripheral blood. The DNA of the CDR3 is TGTGCCAGCAGTGTCAGGGGGGCCGATACGCAGTATTTT. As protein: CASSVRGADTQYF.